This record concerns one TCR beta chain sequence. Under the authors' procedure: Amplified reference gene primers provided the basis for estimating nucleated cell counts. The assay was immunoSEQ multiplex PCR, and TCRdb's table has in-frame clones only and misses some. That table supplies the V and J calls and clone size; D and trimming were determined from the DNA. The sample consists of tens of thousands of clones, 88% of them appearing once. The data stem from a study of blood T cell repertoires in COVID-19. Background on the study: Sites across the United States, Italy and Spain contributed samples from acute and convalescent COVID-19. PBMCs, B-cell-depleted T cells, or T cells were the source of the cDNA or gDNA that made up the material.

CDR3 length: 12 amino acids. Germline CDR1 reads SNHLY; CDR2 reads FYNNEI. The ends were cut back, 4 bases at V and 6 bases at J, with 9 bases in the middle. This clonotype was obtained from a man in his 70s with acute or convalescent COVID-19. V usage is TRBV2 and J usage is TRBJ1-1; D unresolved. The sequenced sample consisted of peripheral blood. The CDR3 reads CASSALAPEAFF. The CDR3 DNA reads as TGTGCCAGCAGTGCTTTAGCTCCTGAAGCTTTCTTT.